Described below is a single TCR beta chain sequence and its context. As yet, its antigen is unknown. This entry belongs to a study of CXCR3-negative and CXCR3-positive naive CD8 T cells. Study-level points and caveats: Naive CXCR3-negative cells resembled naive CXCR3-positive cells in TRBV-TRBJ usage; memory cells differed. TRB CDR3s of CXCR3-positive naive cells were more hydrophobic than those of CXCR3-negative naive cells. Similar levels of surface CD5 were seen between naive subsets; TCR strength was inferred from TRB CDR3 properties.

Germline V gene sequence: CDR1 ENHRY, CDR2 SYGVKD. There are 16 residues in the CDR3. The TRB cDNA libraries were prepared by 5' RACE with UMI labels. Each CDR3 protein gets one entry in TCRdb, which reprocessed the 5' RACE reads and gives no DNA. The sample shows tens of thousands of distinct CDR3 sequences, and around 5% sits with its ten largest clones. The gene calls are TRBV10-3 and TRBJ2-1; TCRdb indicates TRBD2, and absent DNA this call remains unverified. This receptor was taken from a human donor in good health. Some clones in this sample may be carry-over from other donors' samples. Input material: naive CXCR3+ CD8+ T cells from blood. Specified subset: CD45RO-CCR7+CD27+CD95- naive CD8+ T cells expressing CXCR3 (TNR3+). CDR3 region: CAISESSGGGGDEQFF.